The entry below describes one T cell receptor beta chain. The sample has other DNA sequences that encode this CDR3 too. Germline CDR1 SGHRS, CDR2 YFSETQ. The J segment lost 2 bases and the V segment lost 2 bases, leaving 4 bases of the junction unmatched. This CDR3 spans 15 amino acids. The data stem from a study of blood T cell repertoires in COVID-19. Study-wide background: COVID-19 samples, acute and convalescent, were from the United States, Italy and Spain.

The data were produced by immunoSEQ multiplex PCR, yet TCRdb's version contains in-frame clones alone and is incomplete. Here the sample spans under 95,000 clones, around 87% being singletons. The receptor was derived from a human donor with acute or convalescent COVID-19. The donor label of this sample is uncertain. The specimen sequenced was peripheral blood. The chain uses TRBV5-1 and TRBJ2-3; TRBD2 matches at 8 bases. The CDR3 DNA reads TGCGCCAGCAGCTTTTTAGCGGGGACCACAGATACGCAGTATTTT. The encoded protein is CASSFLAGTTDTQYF.